The T cell receptor (beta chain) under discussion was sequenced for a study of blood T cell repertoires in COVID-19. Study as a whole: From the United States, Italy and Spain came samples of acute and convalescent COVID-19.

This CDR3 region has 15 residues. Germline lookup yields CDR1 SGHNT and CDR2 YYREEE (reference sequence). Trimming removed 0 bases at V and 3 bases at J, with 13 bases between. Some clones are missing from TCRdb's copy, which holds only in-frame ones; the method was immunoSEQ multiplex PCR. The top ten hold about 7% of the sample, which has about 74,000 clones, about nine tenths seen once. This TCR was recovered from a woman aged 80 or over with acute or convalescent COVID-19. The sample taken for sequencing was peripheral blood. V usage is TRBV5-4 and J usage is TRBJ2-7; possible D gene TRBD2, 5 bases. The CDR3 nucleotides read TGTGCCAGCAGCTTGGACTCCCGGGGAAACTACGAGCAGTACTTC. Its translation is CASSLDSRGNYEQYF.